Listed below are T cell receptor beta chains from one sample, sequenced in a study of neoadjuvant nivolumab and ipilimumab in lung cancer. The method was immunoSEQ multiplex PCR; TCRdb's version includes in-frame clones alone and lacks a portion of them. The profile shows some 10,000 clones, 60% to 80% of them singletons. The sequencing here drew on tumor tissue, taken after neoadjuvant nivolumab, alone or with ipilimumab, at or shortly before surgery. These receptors originate from an adult with non-small cell lung cancer. Each CDR3 is given with its conserved first and last residue. A D gene is named only where the DNA matches it firmly. Where a row states a size, it is once, few, many or the class of an expanded clone; other rows omit it.

>TRBJ2-7|once|TRBV25-1|NA
TGTGCCAGCACTCTGACAGATTCCTACGAGCAGTACTTC
CASTLTDSYEQYF
>TRBJ1-5|NA|TRBV5-1|TRBD1
TGCGCCAGCAGCTCAGGACAGGTGGGGGAAAATCAGCCCCAGCATTTT
CASSSGQVGENQPQHF
>TRBJ1-1|NA|TRBV19|NA
TGTGCCAGTAGTATAGACCCCCCTGGGTGGGGGGGAGGGAACACTGAAGCTTTCTTT
CASSIDPPGWGGGNTEAFF
>TRBJ2-2|NA|TRBV25-1|NA
TGTGCCAGCAGTGAATGGTGGGGGGCCGCGAACACCGGGGAGCTGTTTTTT
CASSEWWGAANTGELFF
>TRBJ2-3|NA|TRBV2|TRBD2
TGTGCCAGCGGCCGACTAGCGGGGAACACAGATACGCAGTATTTT
CASGRLAGNTDTQYF
>TRBJ2-7|NA|TRBV28|NA
TGTGCCAGCAGTTTACTTCTGGGAACCTACGAGCAGTACTTC
CASSLLLGTYEQYF
>TRBJ1-5|NA|TRBV2|NA
TGTGCCAGCACCGGGGCAGGGGCGGGCAATCAGCCCCAGCATTTT
CASTGAGAGNQPQHF
>TRBJ2-4|NA|TRBV19|TRBD1
TGTGCCAGTAGCCCCCGGGACAGTAGGGCCAAAAACATTCAGTACTTC
CASSPRDSRAKNIQYF
>TRBJ2-7|few|TRBV7-2|NA
TGTGCCAGCAGCTTAGCGAGCGCAGGGCGAGTCTACGAGCAGTACTTC
CASSLASAGRVYEQYF
>TRBJ2-7|NA|TRBV29-1|NA
TGCAGCGTCGAGAATGTCAGGGGATACGAGCAGTACTTC
CSVENVRGYEQYF
>TRBJ2-5|NA|TRBV27|TRBD1
TGTGCCAGCAGTTTATCCGACAGGGCCGAGACCCAGTACTTC
CASSLSDRAETQYF
>TRBJ1-1|NA|TRBV7-9|NA
TGTGCCAGCAGCCGCGATTGGGACACTGAAGCTTTCTTT
CASSRDWDTEAFF
>TRBJ1-2|NA|TRBV6-4|NA
TGTGCCAGCAGTGATCCCCCCCAGGACTATGGCTACACCTTC
CASSDPPQDYGYTF
>TRBJ2-7|few|TRBV11-1|TRBD1
TGTGCCAGCAGCCCTGACAGGGGGCGCGACGAGCAGTACTTC
CASSPDRGRDEQYF
>TRBJ1-5|NA|TRBV4-3|NA
TGCGCCAGCAGCCAAGCAGGGGATGTTGAGCCCCAGCATTTT
CASSQAGDVEPQHF
>TRBJ2-7|NA|TRBV6-1|TRBD1
TGTGCCAGCAGTGGACAGGGGGCCCAGGGCGTCGAGCAGTACTTC
CASSGQGAQGVEQYF
>TRBJ1-5|few|TRBV27|NA
TGTGCCAGCAGTTACTCGGTCAATCAGCCCCAGCATTTT
CASSYSVNQPQHF
>TRBJ2-7|NA|TRBV11-2|TRBD1
TGTGCCAGCAGCTTAGGCGCGCCGGGACAGACTTACGAGCAGTACTTC
CASSLGAPGQTYEQYF
>TRBJ1-2|NA|TRBV28|TRBD1
TGTGCCAGCAGTTTAAACGCTGGACAGGGCGCCTATGGCTACACCTTC
CASSLNAGQGAYGYTF
>TRBJ2-7|few|TRBV6-4|NA
TGTGCCAGCAGTGATTCCAAGCGACCGATCTACGAGCAGTACTTC
CASSDSKRPIYEQYF
>TRBJ2-7|NA|TRBV7-9|NA
TGTGCCAGCGGCAGAGAAGCCTACGAGCAGTACTTC
CASGREAYEQYF
>TRBJ1-4|once|TRBV6-1|NA
TGTGCCAGCAGGGGGTTGGCTAATGAAAAACTGTTTTTT
CASRGLANEKLFF
>TRBJ2-3|once|TRBV27|NA
TGTGCCAGCAGAAAGGTGGGGGGCGGAGATACGCAGTATTTT
CASRKVGGGDTQYF
>TRBJ2-7|NA|TRBV10-2|TRBD1
TGCGCCAGCAGTGGCCGGGACAGGGGGCTCGAGCAGTACTTC
CASSGRDRGLEQYF
>TRBJ1-1|medium-sized|TRBV7-2|TRBD1
TGTGCCAGCAGCTCGGGACAGGGGGTCACTGAAGCTTTCTTT
CASSSGQGVTEAFF
>TRBJ1-5|few|TRBV6-6|TRBD1
TGTGCCAGCAGTTACCCCGACAGGGGACAGCCCCAGCATTTT
CASSYPDRGQPQHF
>TRBJ2-1|NA|TRBV10-3|NA
TGTGCCGTCGCAAATTTAGGGTCAAATGAGCAGTTCTTC
CAVANLGSNEQFF
>TRBJ2-5|NA|TRBV7-9|NA
TGTGCCAGCAGCCTTCAGGGTTGGGGAGAGACCCAGTACTTC
CASSLQGWGETQYF
>TRBJ2-7|NA|TRBV5-4|NA
TGTGCCAGCAGCTCAGGGTTGGGGAGCCCCTACGAGCAGTACTTC
CASSSGLGSPYEQYF
>TRBJ2-2|NA|TRBV4-2|NA
TGTGCCAGCAGCCAAGAGGGAGACGGACCGAACACCGGGGAGCTGTTTTTT
CASSQEGDGPNTGELFF
>TRBJ2-5|NA|TRBV11-1|TRBD1
TGTGCCAGCAGCCACAGGGGGCTAAGTGGGGAGACCCAGTACTTC
CASSHRGLSGETQYF
>TRBJ2-1|NA|TRBV11-2|TRBD2
TGTGCCAGCAGCCCACTAGCGGAGTCAAGCGATGAGCAGTTCTTC
CASSPLAESSDEQFF
>TRBJ2-1|medium-sized|TRBV7-3|NA
TGTGCCAGCAGCCCGGGGACCTCCACTGAGCAGTTCTTC
CASSPGTSTEQFF
>TRBJ1-1|NA|TRBV18|NA
TGTGCCAGCTCCGTAGGGGCGGAATTGAACACTGAAGCTTTCTTT
CASSVGAELNTEAFF
>TRBJ2-1|NA|TRBV11-2|NA
TGTGCCAGCAGCTTAGAAGTTTCGGGTTGGAATGAGCAGTTCTTC
CASSLEVSGWNEQFF
>TRBJ2-2|NA|TRBV10-3|NA
TGTGCCATCATGGGGGGGCTAGGGAACACCGGGGAGCTGTTTTTT
CAIMGGLGNTGELFF
>TRBJ1-5|NA|TRBV30|TRBD1
TGTGCCTGGAGTCCTACAGGGGGCAATCAGCCCCAGCATTTT
CAWSPTGGNQPQHF
>TRBJ2-7|NA|TRBV29-1|NA
TGCAGCGTTCCCATAGGTCGGGAGTCAGGAGGCGAGCAGTACTTC
CSVPIGRESGGEQYF
>TRBJ1-2|NA|TRBV6-5|NA
TGTGCCAGCAGTTACGAGGGATCGTTGGGCTACACCTTC
CASSYEGSLGYTF